Sequencing of this T cell receptor beta chain was carried out in a study of blood T cell repertoires in COVID-19. The trim removed 7 bases at V and 6 bases at J, leaving 6 bases unmatched. Looked up from germline, CDR1 is MNHNY and CDR2 is SVGAGI (reference sequence). The CDR3 runs 14 residues. TCRdb's copy holds only in-frame clones and misses some; the assay was immunoSEQ multiplex PCR. The repertoire consists of a few hundred thousand clones, with roughly 86% occurring once and the leading ten covering approximately 1%. Study members were between roughly 18 and 89 years old and lived in 24 US regions. Membership in each cohort depended on participant-reported clinical history.

This TCR was recovered from a woman in her 30s who had been exposed to COVID-19. Sample: PBMCs or T cells enriched from blood (not recorded which). V gene TRBV6-6 combines with J gene TRBJ2-1, with 10 bases fitting TRBD1. CDR3 in DNA: TGTGCCAGCACCTTACGGACAGGGGGCAATGAGCAGTTCTTC. As protein: CASTLRTGGNEQFF.